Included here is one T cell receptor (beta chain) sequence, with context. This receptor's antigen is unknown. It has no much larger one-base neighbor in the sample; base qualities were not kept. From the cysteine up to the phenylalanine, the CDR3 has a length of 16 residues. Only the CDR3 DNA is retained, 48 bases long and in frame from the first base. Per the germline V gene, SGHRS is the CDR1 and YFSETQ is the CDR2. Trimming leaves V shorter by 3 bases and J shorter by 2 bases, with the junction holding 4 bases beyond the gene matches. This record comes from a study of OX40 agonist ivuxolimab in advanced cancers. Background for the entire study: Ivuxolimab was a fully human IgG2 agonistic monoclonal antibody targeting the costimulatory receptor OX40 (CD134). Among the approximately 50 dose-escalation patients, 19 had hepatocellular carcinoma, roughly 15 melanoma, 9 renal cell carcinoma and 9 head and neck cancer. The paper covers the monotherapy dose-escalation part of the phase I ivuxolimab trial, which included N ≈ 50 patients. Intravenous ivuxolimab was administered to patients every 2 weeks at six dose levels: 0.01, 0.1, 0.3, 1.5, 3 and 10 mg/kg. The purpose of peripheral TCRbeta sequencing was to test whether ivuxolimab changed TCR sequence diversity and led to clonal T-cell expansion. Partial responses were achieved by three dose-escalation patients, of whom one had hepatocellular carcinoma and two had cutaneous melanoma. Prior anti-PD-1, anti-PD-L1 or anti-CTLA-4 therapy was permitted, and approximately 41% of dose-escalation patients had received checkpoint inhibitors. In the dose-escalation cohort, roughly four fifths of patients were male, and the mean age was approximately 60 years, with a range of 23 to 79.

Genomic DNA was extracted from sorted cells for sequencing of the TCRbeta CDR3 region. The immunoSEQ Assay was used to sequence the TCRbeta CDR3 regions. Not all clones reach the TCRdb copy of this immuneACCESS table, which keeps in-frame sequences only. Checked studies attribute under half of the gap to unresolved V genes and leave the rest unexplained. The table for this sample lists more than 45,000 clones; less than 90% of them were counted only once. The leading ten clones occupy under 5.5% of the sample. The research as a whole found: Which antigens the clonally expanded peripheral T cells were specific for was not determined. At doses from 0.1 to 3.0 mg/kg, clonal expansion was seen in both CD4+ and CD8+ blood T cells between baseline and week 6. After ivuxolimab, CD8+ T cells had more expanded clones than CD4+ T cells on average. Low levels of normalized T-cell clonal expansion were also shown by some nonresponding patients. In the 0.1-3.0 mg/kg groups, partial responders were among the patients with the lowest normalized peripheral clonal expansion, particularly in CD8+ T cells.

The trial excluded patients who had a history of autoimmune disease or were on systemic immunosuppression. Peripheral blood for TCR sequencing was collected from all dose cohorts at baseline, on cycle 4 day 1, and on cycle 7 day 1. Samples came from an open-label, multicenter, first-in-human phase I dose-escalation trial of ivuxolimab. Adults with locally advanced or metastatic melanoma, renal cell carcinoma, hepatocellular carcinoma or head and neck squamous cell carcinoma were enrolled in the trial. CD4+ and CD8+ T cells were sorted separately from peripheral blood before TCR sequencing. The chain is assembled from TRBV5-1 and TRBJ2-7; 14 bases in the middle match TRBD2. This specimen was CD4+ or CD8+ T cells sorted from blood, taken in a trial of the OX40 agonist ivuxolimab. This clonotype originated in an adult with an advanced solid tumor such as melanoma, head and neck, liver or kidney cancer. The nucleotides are TGCGCCAGCAGCTCCCGACTAGCGGGAGGGCCCTACGAGCAGTACTTC. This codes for CASSSRLAGGPYEQYF.